This T cell receptor beta chain originates from a study of blood T cell repertoires in COVID-19. Whole-study context: Some COVID-19 samples were acute and others convalescent; all came from the United States, Italy and Spain. Sources were T cells, B-cell-depleted T cells, or PBMCs; the material itself was cDNA or gDNA.

The authors' processing: Estimates of nucleated cell counts were drawn from the amplification of reference gene primers. This table comes from immunoSEQ multiplex PCR, and its TCRdb copy is limited to in-frame clones, with some not included. The V and J calls and the clone size are those of that table, but D and trimming were determined from the DNA. The sample holds under 200,000 clones, approximately 90% seen once. The sequence was collected from a man younger than 35 with acute or convalescent COVID-19. The sequencing sample was made of peripheral blood.

CDR3 residues: CASRAGGGNEKLFF. In nucleotides, the CDR3 is TGTGCCAGCAGAGCAGGGGGAGGTAATGAAAAACTGTTTTTT. The chain joins TRBV6-5 to TRBJ1-4; 7 positions match TRBD1. The CDR3 has 14 amino acids. V lost 6 bases and J lost 4; bases outside the gene matches: 5. From germline, CDR1 is MNHEY and CDR2 SVGAGI.